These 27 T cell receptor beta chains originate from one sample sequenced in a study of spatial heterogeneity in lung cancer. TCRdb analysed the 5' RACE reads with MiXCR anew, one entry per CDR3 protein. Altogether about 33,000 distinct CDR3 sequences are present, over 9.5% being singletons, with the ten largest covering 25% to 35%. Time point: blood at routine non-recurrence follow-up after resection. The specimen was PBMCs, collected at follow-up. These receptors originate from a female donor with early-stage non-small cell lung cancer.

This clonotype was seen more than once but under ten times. The CDR3 bases are TGTGCCAGCAGGCCGGGTTACTCCTACGAGCAGTACTTC. Translation: CASRPGYSYEQYF. The chain uses TRBV7-2 and TRBJ2-7; unclear D gene. The germline gives CDR1 SGHTA, CDR2 FQGNSA. This CDR3 has 13 residues. The ends were cut back, 6 bases at V and 0 bases at J, with 9 bases in the middle.

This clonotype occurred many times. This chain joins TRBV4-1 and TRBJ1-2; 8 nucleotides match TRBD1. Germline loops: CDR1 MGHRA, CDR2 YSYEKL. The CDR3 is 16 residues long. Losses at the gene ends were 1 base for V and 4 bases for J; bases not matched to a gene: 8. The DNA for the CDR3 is TGCGCCAGCAGCCAAGTAGGGGACAGGATTCGCTATGGCTACACCTTC. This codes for CASSQVGDRIRYGYTF.

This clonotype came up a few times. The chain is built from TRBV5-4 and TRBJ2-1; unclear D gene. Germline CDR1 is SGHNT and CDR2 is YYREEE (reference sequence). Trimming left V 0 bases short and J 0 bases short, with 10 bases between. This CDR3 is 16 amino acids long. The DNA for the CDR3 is TGTGCCAGCAGCTTGGATGGGGTTTTCTCCTACAATGAGCAGTTCTTC. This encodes CASSLDGVFSYNEQFF.

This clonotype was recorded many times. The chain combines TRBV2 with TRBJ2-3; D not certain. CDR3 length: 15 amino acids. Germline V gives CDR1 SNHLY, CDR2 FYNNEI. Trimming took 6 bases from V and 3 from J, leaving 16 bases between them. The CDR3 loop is CASSHPRAGTDTQYF. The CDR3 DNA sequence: TGTGCCAGCAGCCACCCCCGGGCCGGGACAGATACGCAGTATTTT.

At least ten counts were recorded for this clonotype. The CDR3 spells CASSLGLAGAAITGELFF. In DNA form, the CDR3 reads TGCGCCAGCAGCTTGGGACTAGCGGGGGCCGCGATCACCGGGGAGCTGTTTTTT. The chain combines TRBV5-1 with TRBJ2-2, with TRBD2 matching over 12 bases. J gave up 4 bases and V 0 bases, and 7 bases lay outside the gene matches. The CDR3 has 18 amino acids. Germline CDR1 reads SGHRS; CDR2 reads YFSETQ.

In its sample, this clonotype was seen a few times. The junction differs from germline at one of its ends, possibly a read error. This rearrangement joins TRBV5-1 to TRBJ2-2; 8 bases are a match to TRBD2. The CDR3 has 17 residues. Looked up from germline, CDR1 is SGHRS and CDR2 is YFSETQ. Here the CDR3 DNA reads TGCGCCAGCAGTTTGGGTTTAGCGGGGACGAACACCGGGGAGCTGTTTTTT. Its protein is CASSLGLAGTNTGELFF.

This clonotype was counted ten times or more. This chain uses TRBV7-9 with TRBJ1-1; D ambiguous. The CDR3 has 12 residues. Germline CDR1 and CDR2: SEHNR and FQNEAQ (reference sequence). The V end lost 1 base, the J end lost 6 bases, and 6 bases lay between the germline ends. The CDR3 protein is CASSLGAAEAFF. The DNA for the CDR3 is TGTGCCAGCAGCTTAGGAGCGGCTGAAGCTTTCTTT.

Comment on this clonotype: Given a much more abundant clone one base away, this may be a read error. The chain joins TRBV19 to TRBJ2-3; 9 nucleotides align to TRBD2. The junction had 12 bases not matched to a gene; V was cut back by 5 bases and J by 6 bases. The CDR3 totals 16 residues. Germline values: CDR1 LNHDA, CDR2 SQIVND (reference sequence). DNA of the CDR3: TGTGCCAGTAGTCCGGCTAGCGGGGACTTCTTGGATACGCAGTATTTT. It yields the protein CASSPASGDFLDTQYF.

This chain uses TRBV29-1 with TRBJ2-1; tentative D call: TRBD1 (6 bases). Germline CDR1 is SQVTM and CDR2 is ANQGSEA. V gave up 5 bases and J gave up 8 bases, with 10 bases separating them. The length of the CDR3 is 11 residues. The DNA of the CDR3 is TGCAGCGTTTACAGGGATCATGAGCAGTTCTTC. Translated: CSVYRDHEQFF.

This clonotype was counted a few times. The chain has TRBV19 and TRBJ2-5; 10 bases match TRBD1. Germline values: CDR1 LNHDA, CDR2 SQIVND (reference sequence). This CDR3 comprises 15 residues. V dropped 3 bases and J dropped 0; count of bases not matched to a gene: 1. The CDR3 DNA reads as TGTGCCAGTAGTATGGGACAGGGGTACCAAGAGACCCAGTACTTC. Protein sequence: CASSMGQGYQETQYF.

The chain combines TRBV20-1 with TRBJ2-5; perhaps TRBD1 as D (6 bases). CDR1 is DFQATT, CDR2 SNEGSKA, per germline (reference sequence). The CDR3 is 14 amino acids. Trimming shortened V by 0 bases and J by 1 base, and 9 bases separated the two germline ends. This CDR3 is CSAREGGRQETQYF. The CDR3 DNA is TGCAGTGCTAGAGAAGGGGGACGCCAAGAGACCCAGTACTTC.

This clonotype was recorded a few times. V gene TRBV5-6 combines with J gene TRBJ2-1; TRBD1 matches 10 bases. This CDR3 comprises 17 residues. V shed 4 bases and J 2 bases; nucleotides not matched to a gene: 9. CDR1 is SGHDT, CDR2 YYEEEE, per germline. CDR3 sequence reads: CASSLSSGTGAYNEQFF. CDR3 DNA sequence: TGTGCCAGCAGCCTTAGTTCCGGGACAGGGGCCTACAATGAGCAGTTCTTC.

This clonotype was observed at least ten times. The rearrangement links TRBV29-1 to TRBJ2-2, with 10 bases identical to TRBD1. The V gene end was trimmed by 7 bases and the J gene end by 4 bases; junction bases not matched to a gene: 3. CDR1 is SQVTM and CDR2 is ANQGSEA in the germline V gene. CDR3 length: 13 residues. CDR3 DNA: TGCAGCGCGAGGACAGGGGGCACCGGGGAGCTGTTTTTT. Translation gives CSARTGGTGELFF.

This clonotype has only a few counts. Here the CDR3 reads CASSLAGSGQPQHF. In DNA, the CDR3 is TGTGCCAGCAGCTTGGCTGGTTCGGGACAGCCCCAGCATTTT. This chain uses TRBV5-4 with TRBJ1-5; D remains ambiguous. CDR1 is SGHNT and CDR2 is YYREEE in the germline V gene (reference sequence). The length of the CDR3 is 14 residues. V lost 0 bases to trimming and J lost 7 bases, with 11 bases between them.

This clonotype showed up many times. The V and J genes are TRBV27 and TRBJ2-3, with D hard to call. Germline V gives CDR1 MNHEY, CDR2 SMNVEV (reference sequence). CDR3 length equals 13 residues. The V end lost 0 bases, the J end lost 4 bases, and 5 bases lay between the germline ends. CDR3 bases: TGTGCCAGCAGTTTATCGAACTCAGATACGCAGTATTTT. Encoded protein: CASSLSNSDTQYF.

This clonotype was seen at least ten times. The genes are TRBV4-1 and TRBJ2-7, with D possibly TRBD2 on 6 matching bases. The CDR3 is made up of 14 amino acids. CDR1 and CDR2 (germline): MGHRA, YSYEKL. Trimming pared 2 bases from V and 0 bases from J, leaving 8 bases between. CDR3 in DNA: TGCGCCAGCAGCCAACCCGGGAGCTCCTACGAGCAGTACTTC. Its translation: CASSQPGSSYEQYF.

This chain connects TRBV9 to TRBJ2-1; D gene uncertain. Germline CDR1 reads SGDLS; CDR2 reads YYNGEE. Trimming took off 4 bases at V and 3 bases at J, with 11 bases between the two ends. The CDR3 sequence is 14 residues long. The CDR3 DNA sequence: TGTGCCAGCAGCCGAAGGGTTAGCTACAATGAGCAGTTCTTC. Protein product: CASSRRVSYNEQFF.

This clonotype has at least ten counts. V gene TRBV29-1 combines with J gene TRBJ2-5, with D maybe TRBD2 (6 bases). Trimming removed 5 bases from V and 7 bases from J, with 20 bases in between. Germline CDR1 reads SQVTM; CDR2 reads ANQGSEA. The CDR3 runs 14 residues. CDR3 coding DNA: TGCAGCGTTCTCCGGCGGGGCAGCACAGGGACCCAGTACTTC. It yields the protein CSVLRRGSTGTQYF.

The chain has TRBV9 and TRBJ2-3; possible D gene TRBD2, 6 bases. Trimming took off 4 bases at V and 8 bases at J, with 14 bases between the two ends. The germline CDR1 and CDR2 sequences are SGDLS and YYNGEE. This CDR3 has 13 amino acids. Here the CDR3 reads CASSFPGGVTQYF. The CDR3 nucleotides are TGTGCCAGCAGCTTTCCTGGAGGGGTTACGCAGTATTTT.

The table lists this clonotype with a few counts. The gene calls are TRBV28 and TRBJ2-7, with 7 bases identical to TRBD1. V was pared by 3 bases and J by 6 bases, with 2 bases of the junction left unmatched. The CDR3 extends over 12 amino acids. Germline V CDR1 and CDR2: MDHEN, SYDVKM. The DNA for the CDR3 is TGTGCCAGCAGTTTCCCAGGGGGCGAGCAGTACTTC. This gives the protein CASSFPGGEQYF.

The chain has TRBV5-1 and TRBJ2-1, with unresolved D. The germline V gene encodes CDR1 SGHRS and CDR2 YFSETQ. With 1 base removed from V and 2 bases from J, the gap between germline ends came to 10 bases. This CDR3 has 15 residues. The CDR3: CASSLTPRPYNEQFF. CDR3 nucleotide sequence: TGCGCCAGCAGCTTGACTCCTCGCCCCTACAATGAGCAGTTCTTC. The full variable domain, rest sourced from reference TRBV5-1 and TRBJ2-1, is KAGVTQTPRYLIKTRGQQVTLSCSPISGHRSVSWYQQTPGQGLQFLFEYFSETQRNKGNFPGRFSGRQFSNSRSEMNVSTLELGDSALYLCASSLTPRPYNEQFFGPGTRLTVL.

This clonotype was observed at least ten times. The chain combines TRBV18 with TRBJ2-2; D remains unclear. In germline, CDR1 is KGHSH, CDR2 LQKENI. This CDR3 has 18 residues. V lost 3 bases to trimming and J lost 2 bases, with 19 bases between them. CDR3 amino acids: CASSPTPPLGPNTGELFF. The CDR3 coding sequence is TGTGCCAGCTCACCGACGCCGCCTTTGGGCCCCAACACCGGGGAGCTGTTTTTT.

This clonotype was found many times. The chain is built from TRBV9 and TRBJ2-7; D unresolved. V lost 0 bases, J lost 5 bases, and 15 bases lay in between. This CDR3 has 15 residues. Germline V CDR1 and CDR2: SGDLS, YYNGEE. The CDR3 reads CASSVDVLPSDEQYF. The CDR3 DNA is TGTGCCAGCAGCGTAGATGTACTACCCTCGGACGAGCAGTACTTC. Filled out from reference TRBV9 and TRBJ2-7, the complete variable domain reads DSGVTQTPKHLITATGQRVTLRCSPRSGDLSVYWYQQSLDQGLQFLIQYYNGEERAKGNILERFSAQQFPDLHSELNLSSLELGDSALYFCASSVDVLPSDEQYFGPGTRLTVT.

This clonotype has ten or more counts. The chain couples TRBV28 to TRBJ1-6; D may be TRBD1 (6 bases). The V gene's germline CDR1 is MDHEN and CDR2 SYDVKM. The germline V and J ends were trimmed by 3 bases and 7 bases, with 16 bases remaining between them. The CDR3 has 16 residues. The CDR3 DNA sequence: TGTGCCAGCAGTTTCGGTACAGGGAGCAGGAATTCACCCCTCCACTTT. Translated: CASSFGTGSRNSPLHF.

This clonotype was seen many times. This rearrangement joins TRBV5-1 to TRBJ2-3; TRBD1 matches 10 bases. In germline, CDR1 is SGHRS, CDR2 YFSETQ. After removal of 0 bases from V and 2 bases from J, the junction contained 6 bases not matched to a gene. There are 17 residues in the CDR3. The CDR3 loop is CASSLAGTGVATDTQYF. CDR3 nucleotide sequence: TGCGCCAGCAGCTTGGCTGGGACAGGGGTCGCCACAGATACGCAGTATTTT.

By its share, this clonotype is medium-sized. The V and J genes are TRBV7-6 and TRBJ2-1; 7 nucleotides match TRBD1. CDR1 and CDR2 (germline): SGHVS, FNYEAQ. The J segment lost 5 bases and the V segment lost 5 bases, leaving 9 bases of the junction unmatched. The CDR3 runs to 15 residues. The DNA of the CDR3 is TGTGCCAGCAGCCCGACCCTTGGGACAGACAATGAGCAGTTCTTC. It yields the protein CASSPTLGTDNEQFF. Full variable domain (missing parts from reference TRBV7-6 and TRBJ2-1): GAGVSQSPRYKVTKRGQDVALRCDPISGHVSLYWYRQALGQGPEFLTYFNYEAQQDKSGLPNDRFSAERPEGSISTLTIQRTEQRDSAMYRCASSPTLGTDNEQFFGPGTRLTVL.

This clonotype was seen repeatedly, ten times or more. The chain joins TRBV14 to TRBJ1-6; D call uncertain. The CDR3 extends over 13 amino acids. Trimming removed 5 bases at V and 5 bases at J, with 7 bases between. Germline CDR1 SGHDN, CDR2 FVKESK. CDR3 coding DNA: TGTGCCAGCAGCATGAGCGATAATTCACCCCTCCACTTT. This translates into CASSMSDNSPLHF.